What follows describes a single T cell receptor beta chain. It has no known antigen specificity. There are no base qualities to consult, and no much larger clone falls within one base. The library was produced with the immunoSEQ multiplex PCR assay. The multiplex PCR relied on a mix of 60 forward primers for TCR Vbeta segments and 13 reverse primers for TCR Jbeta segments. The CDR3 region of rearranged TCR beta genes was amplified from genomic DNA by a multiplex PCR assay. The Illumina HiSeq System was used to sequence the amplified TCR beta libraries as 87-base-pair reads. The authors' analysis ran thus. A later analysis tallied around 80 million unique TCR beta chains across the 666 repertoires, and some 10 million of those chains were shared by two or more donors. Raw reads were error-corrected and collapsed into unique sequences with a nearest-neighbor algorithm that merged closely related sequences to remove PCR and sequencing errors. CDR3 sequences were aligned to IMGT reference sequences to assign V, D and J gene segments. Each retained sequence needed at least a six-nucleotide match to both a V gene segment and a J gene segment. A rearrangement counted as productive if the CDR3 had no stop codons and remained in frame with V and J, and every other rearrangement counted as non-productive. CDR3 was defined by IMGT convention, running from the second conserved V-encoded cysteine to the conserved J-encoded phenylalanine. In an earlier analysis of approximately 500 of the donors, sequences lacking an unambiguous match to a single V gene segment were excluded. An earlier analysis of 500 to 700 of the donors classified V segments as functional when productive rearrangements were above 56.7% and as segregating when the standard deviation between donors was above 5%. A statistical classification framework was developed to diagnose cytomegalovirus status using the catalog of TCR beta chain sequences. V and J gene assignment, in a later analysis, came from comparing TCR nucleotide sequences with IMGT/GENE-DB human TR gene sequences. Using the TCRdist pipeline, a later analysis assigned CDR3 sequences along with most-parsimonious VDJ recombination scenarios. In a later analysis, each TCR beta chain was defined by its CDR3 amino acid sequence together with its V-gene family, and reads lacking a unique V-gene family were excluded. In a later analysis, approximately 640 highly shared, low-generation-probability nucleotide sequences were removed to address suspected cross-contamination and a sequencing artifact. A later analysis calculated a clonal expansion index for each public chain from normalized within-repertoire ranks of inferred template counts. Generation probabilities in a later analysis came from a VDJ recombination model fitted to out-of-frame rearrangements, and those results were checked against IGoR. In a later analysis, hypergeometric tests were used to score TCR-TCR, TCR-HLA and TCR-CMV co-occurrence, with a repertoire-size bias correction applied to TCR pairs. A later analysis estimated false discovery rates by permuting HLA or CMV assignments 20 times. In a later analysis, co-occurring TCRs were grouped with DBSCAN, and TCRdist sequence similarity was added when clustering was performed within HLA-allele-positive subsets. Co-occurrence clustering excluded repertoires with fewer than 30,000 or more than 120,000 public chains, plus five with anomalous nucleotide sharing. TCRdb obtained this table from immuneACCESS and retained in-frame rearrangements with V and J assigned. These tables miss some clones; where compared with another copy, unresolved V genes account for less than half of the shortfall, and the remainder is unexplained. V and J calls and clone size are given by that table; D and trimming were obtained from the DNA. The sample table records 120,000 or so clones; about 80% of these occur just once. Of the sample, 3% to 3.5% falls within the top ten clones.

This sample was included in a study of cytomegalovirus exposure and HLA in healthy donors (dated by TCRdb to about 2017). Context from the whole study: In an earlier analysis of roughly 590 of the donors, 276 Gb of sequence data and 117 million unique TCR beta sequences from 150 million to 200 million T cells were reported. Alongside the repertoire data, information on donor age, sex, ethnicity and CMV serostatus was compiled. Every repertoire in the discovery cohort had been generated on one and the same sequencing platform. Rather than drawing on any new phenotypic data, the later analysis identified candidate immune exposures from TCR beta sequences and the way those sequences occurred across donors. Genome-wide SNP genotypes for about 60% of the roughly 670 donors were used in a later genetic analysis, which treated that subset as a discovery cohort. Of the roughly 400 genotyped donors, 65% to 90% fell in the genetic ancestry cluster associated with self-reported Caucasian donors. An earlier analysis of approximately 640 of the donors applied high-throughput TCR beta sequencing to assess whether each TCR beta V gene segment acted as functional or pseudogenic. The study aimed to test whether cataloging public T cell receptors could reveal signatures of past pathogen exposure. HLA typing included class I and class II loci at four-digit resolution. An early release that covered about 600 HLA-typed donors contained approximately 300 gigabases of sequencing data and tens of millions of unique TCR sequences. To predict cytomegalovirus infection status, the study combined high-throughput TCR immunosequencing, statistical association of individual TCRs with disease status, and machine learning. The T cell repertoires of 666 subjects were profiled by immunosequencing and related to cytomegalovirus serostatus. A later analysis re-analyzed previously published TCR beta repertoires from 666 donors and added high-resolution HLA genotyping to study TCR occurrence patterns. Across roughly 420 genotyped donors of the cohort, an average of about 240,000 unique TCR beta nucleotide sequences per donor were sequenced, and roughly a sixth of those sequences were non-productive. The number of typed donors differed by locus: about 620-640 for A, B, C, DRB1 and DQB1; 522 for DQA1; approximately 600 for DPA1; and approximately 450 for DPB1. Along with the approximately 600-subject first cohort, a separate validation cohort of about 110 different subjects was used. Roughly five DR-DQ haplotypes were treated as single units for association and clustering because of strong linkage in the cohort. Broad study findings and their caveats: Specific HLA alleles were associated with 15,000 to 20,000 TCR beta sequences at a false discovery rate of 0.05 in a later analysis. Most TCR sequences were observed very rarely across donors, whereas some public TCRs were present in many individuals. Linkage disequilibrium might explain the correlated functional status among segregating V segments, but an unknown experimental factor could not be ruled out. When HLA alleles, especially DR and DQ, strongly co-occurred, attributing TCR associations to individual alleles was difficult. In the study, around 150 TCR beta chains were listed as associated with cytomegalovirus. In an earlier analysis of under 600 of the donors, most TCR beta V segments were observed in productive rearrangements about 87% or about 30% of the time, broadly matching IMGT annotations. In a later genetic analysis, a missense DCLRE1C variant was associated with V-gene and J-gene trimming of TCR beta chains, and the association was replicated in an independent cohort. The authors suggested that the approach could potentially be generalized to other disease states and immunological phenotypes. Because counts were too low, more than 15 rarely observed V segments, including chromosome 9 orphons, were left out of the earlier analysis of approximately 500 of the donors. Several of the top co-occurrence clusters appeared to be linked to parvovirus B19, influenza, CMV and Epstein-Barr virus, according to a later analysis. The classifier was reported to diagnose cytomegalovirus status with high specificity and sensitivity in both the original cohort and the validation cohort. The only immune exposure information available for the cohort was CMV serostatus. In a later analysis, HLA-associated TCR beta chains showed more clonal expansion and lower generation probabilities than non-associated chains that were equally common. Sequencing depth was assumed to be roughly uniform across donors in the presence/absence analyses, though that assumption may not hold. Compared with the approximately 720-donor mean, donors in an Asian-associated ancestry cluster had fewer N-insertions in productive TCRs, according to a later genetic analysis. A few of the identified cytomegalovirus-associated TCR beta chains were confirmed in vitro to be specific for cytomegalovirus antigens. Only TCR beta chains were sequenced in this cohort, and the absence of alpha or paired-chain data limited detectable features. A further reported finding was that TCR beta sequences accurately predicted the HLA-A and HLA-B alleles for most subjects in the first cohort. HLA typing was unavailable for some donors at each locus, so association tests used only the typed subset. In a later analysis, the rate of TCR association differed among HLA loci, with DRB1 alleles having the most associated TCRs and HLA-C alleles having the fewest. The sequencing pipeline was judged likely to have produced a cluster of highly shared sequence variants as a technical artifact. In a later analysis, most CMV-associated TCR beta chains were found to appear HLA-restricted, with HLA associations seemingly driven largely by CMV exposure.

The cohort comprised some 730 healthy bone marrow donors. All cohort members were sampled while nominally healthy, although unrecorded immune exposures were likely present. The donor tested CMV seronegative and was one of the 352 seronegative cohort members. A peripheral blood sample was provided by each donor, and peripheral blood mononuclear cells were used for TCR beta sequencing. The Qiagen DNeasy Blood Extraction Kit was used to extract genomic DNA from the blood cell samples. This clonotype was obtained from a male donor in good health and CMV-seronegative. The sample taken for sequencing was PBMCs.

CDR3 reads: CASRKLAGDNTGELFF. The nucleotide sequence reads as follows: TGTGCCAGTAGAAAGCTAGCGGGAGATAACACCGGGGAGCTGTTTTTT. The chain couples TRBV19 to TRBJ2-2, with TRBD2 identical over 10 junction bases. CDR1 is given as LNHDA and CDR2 as SQIVND, both from the germline V gene (reference sequence). After removal of 6 bases from V and 2 bases from J, the junction retains 6 bases not matched to a gene. The CDR3 contains 16 residues, cysteine and phenylalanine counted. The kept DNA is CDR3 alone, 48 bases in frame from the first base.